Each of the 3 T cell receptor beta chains below was sequenced from the same sample in a study of blood T cells in healthy people across ages. A J-beta primer mix and a sample-barcoded 5' primer were used in a second PCR of roughly 6 to 12 cycles. TCRdb fed the 5' RACE reads into MiXCR, producing one record per CDR3 protein. The data hold over 1,500,000 distinct CDR3 sequences, with about 39% observed a single time. Sequenced material: blood. The receptors were gathered from a human donor in good health.

The chain employs TRBV7-3 and TRBJ1-2; TRBD1 matches 10 bases. With V trimmed by 2 bases and J by 7 bases, 10 bases remained unmatched. Germline-derived CDR1 and CDR2 are SGHTA and FQGTGA. The CDR3 spans 16 residues. CDR3 DNA sequence: TGTGCCAGCAGCTTAGATGCGGGACAGGGGTGGAGTGGCTACACCTTC. Translation gives CASSLDAGQGWSGYTF.

The chain couples TRBV7-3 to TRBJ2-1; 9 bases align to TRBD2. With V trimmed by 5 bases and J by 13 bases, 12 bases remained unmatched. From germline, CDR1 is SGHTA and CDR2 FQGTGA. There are 14 residues in the CDR3. The CDR3 nucleotides read TGTGCCAGCAGCAAAGATCCTCCTAGCGGGGTCCAGTTCTTC. This translates into CASSKDPPSGVQFF.

The chain is built from TRBV4-3 and TRBJ2-1, with TRBD1 identical over 8 bases. The germline gives CDR1 LGHNA, CDR2 YSLEER. V gave up 1 base and J gave up 7 bases; unmatched junction bases: 12. The CDR3 sequence is 17 residues long. The CDR3 DNA follows: TGCGCCAGCAGCCAAGTTGAGAGAAGACAGGGGCGGAATGAGCAGTTCTTC. It encodes CASSQVERRQGRNEQFF.